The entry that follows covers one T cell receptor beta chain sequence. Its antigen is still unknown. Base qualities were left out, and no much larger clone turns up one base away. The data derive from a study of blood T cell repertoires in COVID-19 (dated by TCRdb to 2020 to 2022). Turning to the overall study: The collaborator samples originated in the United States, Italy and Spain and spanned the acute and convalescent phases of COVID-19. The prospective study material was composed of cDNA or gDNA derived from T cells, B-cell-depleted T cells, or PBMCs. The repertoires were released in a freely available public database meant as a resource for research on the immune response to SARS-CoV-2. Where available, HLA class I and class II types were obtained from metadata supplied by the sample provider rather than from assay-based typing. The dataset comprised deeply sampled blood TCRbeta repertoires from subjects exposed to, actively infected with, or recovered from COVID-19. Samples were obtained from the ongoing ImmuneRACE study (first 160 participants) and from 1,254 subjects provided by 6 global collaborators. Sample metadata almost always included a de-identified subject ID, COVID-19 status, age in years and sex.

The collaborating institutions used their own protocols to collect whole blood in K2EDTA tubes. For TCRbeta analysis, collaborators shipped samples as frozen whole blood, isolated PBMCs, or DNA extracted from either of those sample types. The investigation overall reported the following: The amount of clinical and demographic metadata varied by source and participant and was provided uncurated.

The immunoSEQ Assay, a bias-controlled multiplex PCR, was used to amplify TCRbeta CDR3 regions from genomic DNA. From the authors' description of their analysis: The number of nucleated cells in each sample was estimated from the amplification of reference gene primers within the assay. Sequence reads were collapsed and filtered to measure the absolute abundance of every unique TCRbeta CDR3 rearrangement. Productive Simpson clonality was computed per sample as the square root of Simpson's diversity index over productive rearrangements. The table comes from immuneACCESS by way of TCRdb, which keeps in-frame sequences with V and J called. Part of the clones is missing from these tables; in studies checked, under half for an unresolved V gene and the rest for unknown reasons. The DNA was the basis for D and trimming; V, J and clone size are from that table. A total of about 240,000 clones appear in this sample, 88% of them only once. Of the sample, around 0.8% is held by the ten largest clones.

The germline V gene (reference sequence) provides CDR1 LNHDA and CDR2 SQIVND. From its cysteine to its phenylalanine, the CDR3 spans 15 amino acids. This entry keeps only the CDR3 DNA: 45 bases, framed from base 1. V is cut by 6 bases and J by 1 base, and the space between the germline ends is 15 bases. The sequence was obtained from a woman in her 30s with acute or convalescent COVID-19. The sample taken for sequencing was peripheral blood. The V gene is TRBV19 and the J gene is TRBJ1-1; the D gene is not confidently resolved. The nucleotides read TGTGCCAGTAGACGACTCGGCAAATGGAACACTGAAGCTTTCTTT. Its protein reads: CASRRLGKWNTEAFF. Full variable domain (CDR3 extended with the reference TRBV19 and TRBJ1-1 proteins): DGGITQSPKYLFRKEGQNVTLSCEQNLNHDAMYWYRQDPGQGLRLIYYSQIVNDFQKGDIAEGYSVSREKKESFPLTVTSAQKNPTAFYLCASRRLGKWNTEAFFGQGTRLTVV.